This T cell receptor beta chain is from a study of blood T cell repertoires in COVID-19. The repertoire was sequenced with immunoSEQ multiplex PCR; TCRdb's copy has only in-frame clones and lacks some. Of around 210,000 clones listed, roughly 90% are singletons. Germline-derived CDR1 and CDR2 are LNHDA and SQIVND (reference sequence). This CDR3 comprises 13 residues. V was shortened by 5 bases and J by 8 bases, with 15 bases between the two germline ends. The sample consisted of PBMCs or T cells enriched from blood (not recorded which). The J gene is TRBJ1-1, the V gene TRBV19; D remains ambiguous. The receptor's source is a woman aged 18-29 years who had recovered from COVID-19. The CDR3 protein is CASSSTTAGEAFF. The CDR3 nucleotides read TGTGCCAGTAGTTCAACAACCGCGGGGGAAGCTTTCTTT.